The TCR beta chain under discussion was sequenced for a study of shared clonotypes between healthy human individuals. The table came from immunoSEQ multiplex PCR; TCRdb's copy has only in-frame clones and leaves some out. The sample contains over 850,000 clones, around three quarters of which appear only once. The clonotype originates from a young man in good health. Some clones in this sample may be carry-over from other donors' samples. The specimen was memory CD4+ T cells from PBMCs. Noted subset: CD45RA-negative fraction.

CDR3 in amino acids: CASSQGVAGYDTQYF. DNA of the CDR3: TGTGCCAGCAGTCAAGGGGTAGCGGGGTATGATACGCAGTATTTT. V gene TRBV6-5 combines with J gene TRBJ2-3; 8 positions match TRBD2. The germline gives CDR1 MNHEY, CDR2 SVGAGI. J lost 6 bases, V lost 5 bases, and 10 bases had no gene match. The CDR3 length is 15 residues.